This T cell receptor beta chain was identified in a study of blood T cell repertoires in COVID-19. The overall study: The United States, Italy and Spain were the sources of the acute and convalescent COVID-19 samples. T cells, B-cell-depleted T cells, or PBMCs supplied cDNA or gDNA.

The V end was cut by 0 bases, the J end by 8 bases, with 9 bases between. CDR1 and CDR2 (germline): SGHNT, YYREEE (reference sequence). CDR3 size: 13 residues. Methods used by the authors: Nucleated cell counts were estimated from reference gene primer amplification. Data came from immunoSEQ multiplex PCR; TCRdb stores just in-frame clones and leaves some out. V and J calls and clone size are as listed in that table; D and trimming were resolved from the DNA. This sample yields roughly 220,000 clones, of which approximately 84% are seen a single time; about 2.3% belongs to the top ten. The sequenced material came from peripheral blood. This sequence was found in a woman aged 55-69 years with acute or convalescent COVID-19. This sequence joins TRBV5-4 and TRBJ2-1; D is ambiguous. The CDR3 loop reads CASSLEAVHEQFF. The CDR3 coding sequence is TGTGCCAGCAGCTTGGAAGCTGTGCATGAGCAGTTCTTC.